These 11 T cell receptor beta chains share one sample of origin, sequenced in a study of T cells in Graves' hyperthyroidism and ophthalmopathy. The source material, RNA transcripts, was used to amplify TCR beta CDR3 regions. First-round RT-PCR with HTBI primers amplified the TCR CDR3 region. TCRdb reanalysed the multiplex PCR reads using MiXCR and keeps one entry per CDR3 protein. Of some 250,000 distinct CDR3 sequences listed, 13% to 15% are singletons. Source material: blood. These receptors came from a woman aged 45 to 65 with Graves' hyperthyroidism that later progressed to Graves' ophthalmopathy.

The V call is TRBV24-1, the J call TRBJ2-7, with 10 bases identical to TRBD1. Germline assignment: CDR1 KGHDR and CDR2 SFDVKD. Unmatched junction bases numbered 13, after V lost 7 bases and J lost 5 bases. This CDR3 spans 16 amino acids. The CDR3 sequence: CATRAGTGVPSDEQYF. The CDR3 DNA sequence: TGTGCCACCAGGGCCGGGACAGGGGTTCCGTCGGACGAGCAGTACTTC.

This clonotype has at least ten counts. This sequence joins TRBV27 and TRBJ2-7; 7 nucleotides align to TRBD1. The CDR3 has 15 residues. V trimming: 6 bases; J trimming: 0 bases; junction bases outside the gene matches: 8. The germline gives CDR1 MNHEY, CDR2 SMNVEV (reference sequence). The CDR3 reads CASRVQGTASYEQYF. The DNA of the CDR3 is TGTGCCAGCAGAGTACAGGGGACAGCCTCCTACGAGCAGTACTTC.

The table lists this clonotype with many counts. The V gene is TRBV30, the J gene TRBJ1-5, with 8 bases that match TRBD1. This CDR3 contains 14 residues. Germline CDR1 GTSNPN, CDR2 SVGIG (reference sequence). With 5 bases clipped from V and 7 bases from J, the junction kept 10 bases outside the gene matches. The CDR3 protein is CAWGETGVIQPQHF. The DNA of the CDR3 is TGTGCCTGGGGTGAGACAGGGGTGATACAGCCCCAGCATTTT.

This clonotype came up many times. The J gene is TRBJ2-1, the V gene TRBV5-6; 9 bases align to TRBD2. The ends lost 2 bases at V and 7 bases at J; junction bases unmatched: 4. Germline V gene sequence: CDR1 SGHDT, CDR2 YYEEEE. CDR3 length equals 14 residues. The CDR3 region is CASSFSGSSNEQFF. The CDR3 DNA reads as TGTGCCAGCAGCTTTAGCGGGAGCTCGAATGAGCAGTTCTTC. The complete variable domain, with remaining parts taken from reference TRBV5-6 and TRBJ2-1, reads DAGVTQSPTHLIKTRGQQVTLRCSPKSGHDTVSWYQQALGQGPQFIFQYYEEEERQRGNFPDRFSGHQFPNYSSELNVNALLLGDSALYLCASSFSGSSNEQFFGPGTRLTVL.

This clonotype is a singleton in its sample. This chain links TRBV28 with TRBJ1-2; D is uncertain. Germline lookup yields CDR1 MDHEN and CDR2 SYDVKM. This CDR3 has 15 residues. Trimming pared 4 bases from V and 4 bases from J, leaving 16 bases between. CDR3 nucleotide sequence: TGTGCCAGCAGTTCGACCTCGTGGAGTTCCTATGGCTACACCTTC. It codes for CASSSTSWSSYGYTF.

The chain couples TRBV3-1 to TRBJ2-7; D uncertain. This CDR3 is 16 amino acids long. CDR1 is LGHDT, CDR2 YNNKEL, per germline (reference sequence). V shed 0 bases and J shed 5 bases, with 17 bases lying between them. The CDR3 sequence: CASSQDGWGIYNEQYF. DNA for the CDR3: TGTGCCAGCAGCCAAGATGGTTGGGGAATTTACAACGAGCAGTACTTC.

This clonotype was observed at least ten times. V usage is TRBV27 and J usage is TRBJ1-6; TRBD1 agrees at 7 bases. The CDR3 sequence is 15 residues long. CDR1 is MNHEY, CDR2 SMNVEV, per germline (reference sequence). J gave up 13 bases and V 6 bases, and 15 bases lay outside the gene matches. As DNA, the CDR3 is TGTGCCAGCAGAGCCCCGGGACAGTGGTTGAGGCCCCTCCACTTT. Residues: CASRAPGQWLRPLHF.

Points on this clonotype: Compared with germline, one end of the junction differs, possibly owing to a read error. V gene TRBV2 combines with J gene TRBJ1-5; D gene unclear. Germline V CDR1 and CDR2: SNHLY, FYNNEI. This CDR3 region has 14 residues. The CDR3 protein is CASSGAYSKQPQHF. The CDR3, as DNA: TGTGCCAGCAGCGGAGCCTATAGCAAACAGCCCCAGCATTTT. Full variable domain (remainder filled in from reference TRBV2 and TRBJ1-5): EPEVTQTPSHQVTQMGQEVILRCVPISNHLYFYWYRQILGQKVEFLVSFYNNEISEKSEIFDDQFSVERPDGSNFTLKIRSTKLEDSAMYFCASSGAYSKQPQHFGDGTRLSIL.

This clonotype was seen many times. The J gene is TRBJ2-1, the V gene TRBV2, with 9 bases matching TRBD2. Germline CDR1 SNHLY, CDR2 FYNNEI. The CDR3 length is 16 residues. The V and J ends lost 5 bases and 1 base, in that order; junction bases with no gene match: 6. Written as DNA, the CDR3 is TGTGCCAGCAGTTCCCTAGCGGGACCGTCCTACAATGAGCAGTTCTTC. It yields the protein CASSSLAGPSYNEQFF.

This clonotype was seen more than once but under ten times. The chain recombines TRBV2 with TRBJ2-7, with 8 positions matching TRBD1. Unmatched junction bases numbered 10, after V lost 6 bases and J lost 6 bases. The CDR3 contains 14 residues. In germline, CDR1 is SNHLY, CDR2 FYNNEI. CDR3 loop: CASSPDRDGSEQYF. Written as DNA, the CDR3 is TGTGCCAGCAGCCCGGACAGGGACGGTTCCGAGCAGTACTTC.

This clonotype occurred many times. The J gene is TRBJ2-3, the V gene TRBV18; TRBD1 might be the D (6 bases). Trimming took 3 bases from V and 2 from J, leaving 15 bases between them. Germline V CDR1 and CDR2: KGHSH, LQKENI. There are 16 residues in the CDR3. This CDR3 is CASSPSRDTSTDTQYF. The CDR3 DNA reads TGTGCCAGCTCACCTTCCCGGGACACCTCCACAGATACGCAGTATTTT.